This T cell receptor beta chain was captured in a study of PD-1 blockade in classical Hodgkin lymphoma. Relapse after autologous stem cell transplantation occurred in every patient, and brentuximab vedotin exposure varied. The method was immunoSEQ multiplex PCR; TCRdb's version includes in-frame clones alone and lacks a portion of them. This sample has tens of thousands of clones, with 60% to 80% found just once. With 6 bases removed from V and 1 base from J, the gap between germline ends came to 16 bases. Per the germline V gene, CDR1 is SGHDT and CDR2 is YYEEEE. The CDR3 loop spans 16 amino acids. V gene TRBV5-6 combines with J gene TRBJ2-2; D uncertain. The receptor's source is a human donor with classical Hodgkin lymphoma. The specimen was peripheral blood mononuclear cells (PBMCs), collected before the second cycle of nivolumab. CDR3 residues: CASTLGLRMNTGELFF. The CDR3 DNA reads as TGTGCCAGCACCCTCGGCCTCCGTATGAACACCGGGGAGCTGTTTTTT.